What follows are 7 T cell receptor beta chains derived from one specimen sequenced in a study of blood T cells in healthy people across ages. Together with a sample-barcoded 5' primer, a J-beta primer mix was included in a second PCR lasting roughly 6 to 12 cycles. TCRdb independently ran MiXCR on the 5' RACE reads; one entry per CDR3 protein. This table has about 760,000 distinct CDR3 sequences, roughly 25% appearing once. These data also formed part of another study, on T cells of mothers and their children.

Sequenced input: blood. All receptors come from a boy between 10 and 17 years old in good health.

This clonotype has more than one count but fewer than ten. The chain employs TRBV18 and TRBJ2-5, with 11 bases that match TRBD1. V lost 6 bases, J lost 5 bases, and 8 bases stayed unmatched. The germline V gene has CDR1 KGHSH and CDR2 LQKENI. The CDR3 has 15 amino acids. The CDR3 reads CASSQGQGAKETQYF. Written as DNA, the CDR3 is TGTGCCAGCTCTCAAGGACAGGGGGCTAAGGAGACCCAGTACTTC.

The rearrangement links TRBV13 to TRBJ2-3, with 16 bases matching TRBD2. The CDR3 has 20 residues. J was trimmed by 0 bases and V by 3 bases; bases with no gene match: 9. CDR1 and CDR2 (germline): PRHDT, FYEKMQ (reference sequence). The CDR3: CASSFLPGLAGGTSTDTQYF. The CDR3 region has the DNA TGTGCCAGCAGCTTTCTACCGGGACTAGCGGGAGGGACTAGCACAGATACGCAGTATTTT.

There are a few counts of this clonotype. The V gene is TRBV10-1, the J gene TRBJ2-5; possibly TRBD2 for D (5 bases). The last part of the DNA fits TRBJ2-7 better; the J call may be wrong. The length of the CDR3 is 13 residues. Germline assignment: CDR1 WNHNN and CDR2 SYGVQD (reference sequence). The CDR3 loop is CASSQSGSYEQYF. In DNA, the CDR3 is TGCGCCAGCAGCCAGAGTGGGAGCTACGAGCAGTACTTC.

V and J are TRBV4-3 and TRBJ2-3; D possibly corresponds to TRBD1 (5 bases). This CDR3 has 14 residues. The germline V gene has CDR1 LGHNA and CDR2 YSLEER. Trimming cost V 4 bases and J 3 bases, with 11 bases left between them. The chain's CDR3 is CASSRRGSTDTQYF. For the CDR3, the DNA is TGCGCCAGCAGCCGAAGGGGCAGTACAGATACGCAGTATTTT.

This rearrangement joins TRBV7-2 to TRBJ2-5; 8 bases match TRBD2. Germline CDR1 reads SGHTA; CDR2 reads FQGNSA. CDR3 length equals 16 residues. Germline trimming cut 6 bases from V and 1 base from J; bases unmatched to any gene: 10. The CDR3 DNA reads TGTGCCAGCAGACCTCTGGGCGGGGGGACCCAAGAGACCCAGTACTTC. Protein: CASRPLGGGTQETQYF.

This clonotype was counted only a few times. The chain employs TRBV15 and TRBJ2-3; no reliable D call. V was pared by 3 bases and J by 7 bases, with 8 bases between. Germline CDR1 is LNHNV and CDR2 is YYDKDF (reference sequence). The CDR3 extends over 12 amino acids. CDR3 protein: CATSSSSYTQYF. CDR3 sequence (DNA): TGTGCCACCAGCAGTAGCAGTTATACGCAGTATTTT.

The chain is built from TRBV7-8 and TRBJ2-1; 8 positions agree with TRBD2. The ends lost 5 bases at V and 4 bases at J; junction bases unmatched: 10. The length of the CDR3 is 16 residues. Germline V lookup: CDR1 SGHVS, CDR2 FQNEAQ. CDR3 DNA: TGTGCCAGCAGCCCCGCGGTAGCGGGGTTTTACAATGAGCAGTTCTTC. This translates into CASSPAVAGFYNEQFF. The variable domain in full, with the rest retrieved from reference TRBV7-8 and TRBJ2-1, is GAGVSQSPRYKVAKRGQDVALRCDPISGHVSLFWYQQALGQGPEFLTYFQNEAQLDKSGLPSDRFFAERPEGSVSTLKIQRTQQEDSAVYLCASSPAVAGFYNEQFFGPGTRLTVL.